This T cell receptor beta chain emerged from a study of read filtering for tumor transcriptome and immune sequencing. This clonotype has at least ten counts. The library was built from about 0.4 ug RNA with molecular barcoded adaptors for alpha/delta and beta/gamma chains. TCRdb fed the reads into MiXCR, producing one record per CDR3 protein. Found here are approximately 90,000 distinct CDR3 sequences, 20% to 25% of them singletons; the top ten hold over 10%. Sequenced material: a population of CD138-negative cells sorted from bone marrow. This receptor was identified in a donor aged 40 or older with multiple myeloma.

The CDR3 DNA reads TGTGCCAGTAGTAAAGGGGGCCTGAACACCGGGGAGCTGTTTTTT. Translating gives CASSKGGLNTGELFF. This sequence joins TRBV19 and TRBJ2-2; 7 bases agree with TRBD1. Per germline, CDR1 LNHDA and CDR2 SQIVND (reference sequence). The ends lost 4 bases at V and 1 base at J; junction bases unmatched: 3. CDR3 length equals 15 residues.